This T cell receptor beta chain was recovered during a study of cytomegalovirus exposure and HLA in healthy donors. Study information: An earlier analysis found some 100 million unique TCR beta sequences from about 190 million T cells. Study outcomes and limitations: Several V segments, TRBV6-2 and TRBV6-3 among them, could not be told apart and were dropped.

PCR amplification relied on 60 Vbeta primers (plus 13 Jbeta primers). Measured with immunoSEQ multiplex PCR; TCRdb has only the in-frame clones, and not every one. The sample has 35,000 to 45,000 clones, 82% seen once. With respect to this clone: Its specificity is not known.

V lost 3 bases and J lost 10, with 16 bases in between. This CDR3 contains 14 residues. Germline V gene data show CDR1 as MDHEN and CDR2 as SYDVKM. This chain joins TRBV28 and TRBJ2-1; D is perhaps TRBD1 (6 bases). Input material: PBMCs. This TCR derives from a woman under 30 in good health and CMV-seropositive. CDR3 in amino acids: CASSFGDRLGEQFF. The CDR3 nucleotides are TGTGCCAGCAGTTTCGGAGACAGGCTCGGGGAGCAGTTCTTC.